What follows is one T cell receptor beta chain and its context. The antigen it recognizes is unknown. Per-base quality was not reported, and no clone a single base away is much larger than it. This entry is derived from a study of CD8+ T cells in alopecia areata listed by TCRdb under 2018. At the level of the whole study: Treated patients were enrolled in an open-label pilot trial of oral tofacitinib at 5 to 10 mg twice daily for moderate-to-severe alopecia areata. Tofacitinib was given for 6 to 18 months, followed by 6 months of follow-up off drug to assess delayed response and recurrence. Disease severity in treated patients was measured with the SALT score, which quantifies the percentage of affected scalp surface area. In both human patients and the C3H/HeJ mouse model, the study applied high-throughput TCRbeta sequencing to look at T cell clonal expansion in alopecia areata. In humans, TCRbeta sequencing was performed on scalp tissue and on sorted CD4+ and CD8+ peripheral blood T cells from healthy controls and from patients with patchy or totalis/universalis alopecia areata. Patients on tofacitinib were biopsied at baseline and after 4 and 24 weeks of treatment, and several of the patients also had a later scalp biopsy. Clonality in the scalp was compared among normal scalp (n=4), patchy alopecia areata scalp (n=8), and alopecia totalis/universalis scalp (n=8). The RNA source kit depended on sample type: the PAXgene miRNA kit for fixed scalp, the miRNeasy kit for PBMCs, and the RNeasy kit for mouse skin. TCRbeta CDR3 regions were amplified by immunoSEQ multiplex PCR with 35 Vbeta forward and 13 Jbeta reverse primers. General findings and caveats noted by the study authors: Resident alphabeta T cells in normal human skin are also sequenced, complicating scalp TCR repertoire analysis, unlike mouse skin dominated by gammadelta T cells. Shared TCR sequences between patients were less evident than in mice, which may be partly attributable to HLA diversity in the patient population. Compared with normal scalp, lesional scalp had higher clonality and more expanded CD8+ clones, particularly in alopecia totalis/universalis, a pattern that suggests antigenic drive. Tofacitinib significantly lowered scalp clonality and the number of expanded CD8+ clones among the top 100 scalp clones. Many expanded lesional clones were found to persist in scalp and blood during tofacitinib treatment, and relapse after treatment cessation may be partly explained by this persistence. Because the treated cohort was small and had only one nonresponder, larger studies are needed to examine links between baseline CD8+ expansion and response.

The library was prepared using the immunoSEQ multiplex PCR assay. To provide template for TCR sequencing, every sample had RNA extracted and reverse transcribed into cDNA. SuperScript III was used for first-strand cDNA synthesis, primed with a 2:1 mix of oligo-dT and random hexamers. Amplification bias was assessed with a synthetic immune receptor repertoire, and residual bias was removed computationally. As for the original processing: Raw reads were preprocessed for error removal, and CDR3 was defined according to IMGT conventions as running from the conserved cysteine to phenylalanine. To get clonality, Shannon entropy was normalized by log2 of the number of productive unique TCRs and the result was subtracted from 1. CD4 or CD8 identity of scalp clones was inferred by cross-referencing scalp TCRbeta sequences with sorted blood CD4 and CD8 repertoires. In TCRdb, the immuneACCESS table is reduced to in-frame sequences with V and J assigned. These tables do not hold every clone; where another copy was compared, an unresolved V gene accounts for under half, and the others remain unexplained. D and trimming were read from the DNA, whereas the V and J calls and clone size are those reported in that table. For this sample the table gives 110,000 to 150,000 clones, of which 86% were detected only once. The ten largest account for about 13% of the sample.

The CDR3 sequence holds 16 residues, the cysteine and phenylalanine included. Solely the CDR3 DNA is kept, with 48 bases framed from the first base. Trimming accounts for 2 bases at V and 0 bases at J, while the number of junction bases matched to no gene is 0. Looking up the germline V gene yields CDR1 MNHEY and CDR2 SVGAGI. Read against the paper, the sample's time point label means: more than three weeks on oral tofacitinib. This sample's treatment or condition label indicates: oral pan-JAK inhibitor, 5-10 mg twice daily. From alopecia areata patients, peripheral blood was collected along with lesional scalp punch biopsies. PBMCs were separated by density centrifugation and stained for CD3, CD4 and CD8, after which CD4+ and CD8+ T cells were sorted on a FACSAria.

This chain joins TRBV6-5 to TRBJ2-7; TRBD2 matches 14 bases in the middle. The source is a human donor with alopecia areata. This material consisted of CD8+ T cells sorted from blood, taken at week 4, from a patient treated with tofacitinib. The DNA reads TGTGCCAGCAGTTACGGGACTAGCGGGAGCTCCTACGAGCAGTACTTC. This gives the protein CASSYGTSGSSYEQYF.